The source of this T cell receptor beta chain is a study of OX40 agonist ivuxolimab in advanced cancers. Study at large: Dosing consisted of intravenous ivuxolimab at 0.01 to 10 mg/kg every 2 weeks.

Looked up from germline, CDR1 is SEHNR and CDR2 is FQNEAQ (reference sequence). V lost 7 bases, J lost 7 bases, and 5 bases stayed unmatched. The CDR3 is 13 residues long. TCRdb's copy holds only in-frame clones and misses some; the assay was immunoSEQ multiplex PCR. The repertoire has tens of thousands of clones, approximately 94% of them found once; the top ten carry approximately 14%. J is TRBJ1-2 and V is TRBV7-9; TRBD1 matches 11 bases. The sample was CD4+ or CD8+ T cells sorted from blood, taken in a trial of the OX40 agonist ivuxolimab. The TCR comes from an adult with an advanced solid tumor such as melanoma, head and neck, liver or kidney cancer. The CDR3 here is CASIPGTGGGYTF. CDR3 bases: TGTGCCAGCATCCCGGGGACAGGGGGTGGCTACACCTTC.